A selection of T cell receptor beta chains follows, all from one sample in a study of blood T cell repertoires in COVID-19. Using immunoSEQ multiplex PCR, the repertoire was profiled, and TCRdb retains in-frame clones only, with some absent. The data show a few hundred thousand clones, with about 90% seen just once and 0.95% to 1.5% held by the top ten. Sequences were obtained from PBMCs or T cells enriched from blood (not recorded which). These TCRs come from a human donor in a cohort exposed to, infected with or recovered from COVID-19 (not recorded which). The donor label of this sample is uncertain. Each CDR3 is given with its conserved first and last residue.

j_call,v_call,cdr3_aa
TRBJ1-3,TRBV13,CASSFRDRAGNTIYF
TRBJ2-2,TRBV27,CASSLGTSPGELFF
TRBJ2-7,TRBV3-1/TRBV3-2,CASSPRGSGPYEQYF
TRBJ1-1,TRBV6-5,CASSNRRGRYTEAFF
TRBJ1-6,TRBV19,CASTQGTGSSPLHF
TRBJ1-4,TRBV7-6,CASSLGGTGTPNFNF
TRBJ1-4,TRBV2,CASIRDRENEKLFF
TRBJ2-7,TRBV15,CATSREPGFWYEQYF
TRBJ2-5,TRBV7-3,CASSRDPEGETQYF
TRBJ2-5,TRBV30,CAWSGQGLTQYF
TRBJ2-2,TRBV9,CASSPLRSSDTGELFF
TRBJ2-1,TRBV4-2,CASSQDLSSYNEQFF
TRBJ2-1,TRBV7-8,CASSLPREKPYNEQFF
TRBJ2-5,TRBV27,CASALMEIGTQYF
TRBJ2-2,TRBV4-3,CASSQAQGPGELFF
TRBJ2-1,TRBV7-9,CASSPGGGGNEQFF
TRBJ2-3,TRBV2,CASSEILLAGASGAATQYF
TRBJ2-7,TRBV18,CASSPTKAGGEQYF
TRBJ2-7,TRBV30,CAWSVRDYEQYF
TRBJ2-3,TRBV12-5,CASGLSAPLGGLTDTQYF
TRBJ1-2,TRBV27,CASSHRDGVYTF
TRBJ2-5,TRBV19,CASSMVREETQYF
TRBJ2-3,TRBV6-1,CASSERDRDTQYF
TRBJ1-5,TRBV24-1,CATSDSGDQPQHF
TRBJ2-5,TRBV11-3,CASSPGSGLETQYF
TRBJ2-1,TRBV5-1,CASSWGFAGGVSLSYNEQFF
TRBJ2-1,TRBV24-1,CATSDYTGITYNEQFF
TRBJ1-6,TRBV9,CASSVGAGDEESPLHF
TRBJ1-6,TRBV27,CASTVLYRENSPLHF
TRBJ1-1,TRBV5-1,CASSLGGTGGGTEAFF
TRBJ1-2,TRBV2,CASVTGEGGYGYTF
TRBJ1-1,TRBV11-1,CASSFTGRSEAFF
TRBJ2-3,TRBV7-2,CASSLALRLATDTQYF
TRBJ2-7,TRBV27,CASSLGHPYEQYF
TRBJ1-1,TRBV9,CASSVEGLADEAFF
TRBJ2-5,TRBV19,CASSTQGHRQETQYF
TRBJ1-1,TRBV16,CASSDHRGGTEAFF
TRBJ2-7,TRBV24-1,CATSDGGGYEQYF
TRBJ1-1,TRBV5-5,CASSFLRNTEAFF